This T cell receptor (beta chain) was obtained from a study of blood T cell repertoires in COVID-19. CDR3 length: 18 residues. Germline CDR1 and CDR2: SGDLS and YYNGEE. J was trimmed by 5 bases and V by 4 bases; bases with no gene match: 11. TCRdb's table, derived via immunoSEQ multiplex PCR, lists solely in-frame clones and lacks some. The data contain 250,000 to 300,000 clones, 88% of them singletons. The clonotype originates from a woman in her twenties or thirties who had recovered from COVID-19. Sequencing was carried out using PBMCs or T cells enriched from blood (not recorded which). The chain recombines TRBV9 with TRBJ2-2; 13 bases map to TRBD2. The CDR3 bases are TGTGCCAGCAGCTCTCGACTAGCGGGAGGCCCAGGGACCGGGGAGCTGTTTTTT. Encoded protein: CASSSRLAGGPGTGELFF.